These 20 T cell receptor beta chains were sequenced from one sample in a study of shared clonotypes between healthy human individuals. TCRdb's table, derived via immunoSEQ multiplex PCR, lists solely in-frame clones and lacks some. The table has about 530,000 clones, almost 80% seen once; the top ten hold roughly an eighth. The sequencing input was PBMCs. The origin of the receptors is a middle-aged woman in good health. Some clones in this sample may be carry-over from other donors' samples.

The genes are TRBV6-4 and TRBJ1-2; 7 nucleotides align to TRBD1. The V gene end was trimmed by 0 bases and the J gene end by 10 bases; junction bases not matched to a gene: 11. The CDR3 contains 15 residues. Germline values: CDR1 MRHNA, CDR2 SNTAGT. The chain's CDR3 is CASSDSTGSSGDYTF. CDR3 in DNA: TGTGCCAGCAGTGACTCGACAGGGTCTTCCGGGGACTACACCTTC.

In its sample, this clone was seen once. The rearrangement links TRBV4-3 to TRBJ2-7; 7 nucleotides agree with TRBD1. V shed 2 bases, J shed 4 bases, and the junction held 11 bases outside the gene matches. The CDR3 consists of 16 residues. Germline CDR1 is LGHNA and CDR2 is YSLEER. CDR3 in amino acids: CASSQFGGRGSYEQYF. Written as DNA, the CDR3 is TGCGCCAGCAGCCAATTTGGGGGCAGGGGGTCGTACGAGCAGTACTTC.

The CDR3: CASSQGPRVNTEAFF. The CDR3 nucleotides read TGTGCCAGCAGCCAAGGCCCCAGGGTGAACACTGAAGCTTTCTTT. V gene TRBV14 combines with J gene TRBJ1-1; tentatively, D is TRBD1 (5 bases). The CDR3 is 15 amino acids. Between the trimmed V and J ends, which lost 1 base and 0 bases, there was a span of 9 bases. Germline CDR1 SGHDN, CDR2 FVKESK. The full variable domain, its missing parts supplied by reference TRBV14 and TRBJ1-1, is EAGVTQFPSHSVIEKGQTVTLRCDPISGHDNLYWYRRVMGKEIKFLLHFVKESKQDESGMPNNRFLAERTGGTYSTLKVQPAELEDSGVYFCASSQGPRVNTEAFFGQGTRLTVV.

This clone showed up just once. The chain recombines TRBV7-2 with TRBJ2-7; no clear D. The CDR3 has 14 residues. Germline V gene data show CDR1 as SGHTA and CDR2 as FQGNSA. Trimming left V 1 base short and J 2 bases short, with 9 bases between. The CDR3 DNA follows: TGTGCCAGCAGCTTAGGGCTCTCCACCTACGAGCAGTACTTC. Translated: CASSLGLSTYEQYF.

The chain joins TRBV29-1 to TRBJ2-2; TRBD2 might be the D (6 bases). The CDR3 spans 12 residues. V was cut by 5 bases and J by 6 bases, with 10 bases left in between. Germline lookup yields CDR1 SQVTM and CDR2 ANQGSEA. CDR3 sequence (DNA): TGCAGCGTTAGACTAGTTTCCGGGGAGCTGTTTTTT. Amino acid sequence: CSVRLVSGELFF.

Regarding this clone: The identical CDR3 is also encoded by other nucleotide sequences in the sample. Here the CDR3 DNA reads TGTGCCAGCTCACCCGACCGGGAGACCCAGTACTTC. Translation: CASSPDRETQYF. The chain employs TRBV18 and TRBJ2-5; no clear D gene. Trimming took 3 bases from V and 5 from J, leaving 7 bases between them. Germline V CDR1 and CDR2: KGHSH, LQKENI. The CDR3 has 12 residues.

The rearrangement uses TRBV27 and TRBJ2-7; 11 bases agree with TRBD2. There are 14 residues in the CDR3. V lost 5 bases, J lost 5 bases, and 5 bases stayed unmatched. Germline values: CDR1 MNHEY, CDR2 SMNVEV (reference sequence). The CDR3 loop is CASSLLAGAHEQYF. In DNA, the CDR3 is TGTGCCAGCAGTCTACTAGCGGGAGCCCACGAGCAGTACTTC.

Remarks on this clone: This specimen includes other DNA sequences encoding the same CDR3. The V call is TRBV19, the J call TRBJ2-1; D is uncertain. Germline V lookup: CDR1 LNHDA, CDR2 SQIVND (reference sequence). Trimming took off 0 bases at V and 7 bases at J, with 7 bases between the two ends. The CDR3 runs to 13 residues. CDR3 nucleotide sequence: TGTGCCAGTAGTATAGATAGGGATAATGAGCAGTTCTTC. Its translation: CASSIDRDNEQFF.

This clone was counted at least ten times. V is TRBV18 and J is TRBJ2-3; TRBD2 matches 9 bases. The V and J ends lost 3 bases and 0 bases, in that order; junction bases with no gene match: 13. This CDR3 is built from 19 residues. Germline-derived CDR1 and CDR2 are KGHSH and LQKENI. The CDR3 loop is CASSPPTSGYASSTDTQYF. The CDR3 region has the DNA TGTGCCAGCTCACCTCCAACTAGCGGGTACGCCTCTAGCACAGATACGCAGTATTTT.

The rearrangement joins TRBV28 to TRBJ1-5, with a possible D match to TRBD1 (5 bases). CDR1 is MDHEN and CDR2 is SYDVKM in the germline V gene. With 6 bases removed from V and 7 bases from J, the gap between germline ends came to 19 bases. The CDR3 runs to 15 residues. CDR3 coding DNA: TGTGCCAGCAGAGCCCCCCTGGGGGAGGGGCAGCCCCAGCATTTT. It encodes CASRAPLGEGQPQHF.

This rearrangement joins TRBV6-1 to TRBJ1-1, with 11 bases fitting TRBD1. Unmatched junction bases numbered 3, after V lost 3 bases and J lost 0 bases. Looked up from germline, CDR1 is MNHNS and CDR2 is SASEGT. The CDR3 sequence is 16 residues long. The CDR3 DNA is TGTGCCAGCAGTGAGGGGACAGGGGGTCTGAACACTGAAGCTTTCTTT. This sequence encodes CASSEGTGGLNTEAFF.

This rearrangement joins TRBV6-1 to TRBJ1-4, with TRBD1 identical over 9 bases. Germline values: CDR1 MNHNS, CDR2 SASEGT. The CDR3 spans 15 residues. V shed 6 bases and J 8 bases; nucleotides not matched to a gene: 10. The chain's CDR3 is CASRSGQGTIEKLFF. Written as DNA, the CDR3 is TGTGCCAGCAGATCAGGACAGGGGACGATCGAAAAACTGTTTTTT.

The chain recombines TRBV6-1 with TRBJ1-2; tentative D call: TRBD1 (6 bases). The CDR3 has 15 residues. The germline CDR1 and CDR2 sequences are MNHNS and SASEGT. V lost 1 base, J lost 7 bases, and 16 bases lay in between. This CDR3 reads CASSEELRPGVGYTF. The CDR3 coding sequence is TGTGCCAGCAGTGAAGAGTTACGGCCAGGGGTTGGCTACACCTTC.

The DNA of the CDR3 is TGTGCCAGCAGCCCGATGGTGCAGTCCTCCTACAATGAGCAGTTCTTC. It translates to CASSPMVQSSYNEQFF. The V gene is TRBV7-9, the J gene TRBJ2-1; D is ambiguous. CDR1 and CDR2 from the germline V gene are SEHNR and FQNEAQ (reference sequence). CDR3 size: 16 residues. V was shortened by 5 bases and J by 0 bases, with 14 bases between the two germline ends.

The gene calls are TRBV28 and TRBJ1-5; D call uncertain. The CDR3 extends over 12 amino acids. V lost 3 bases, J lost 7 bases, and 7 bases lay in between. The germline V gene has CDR1 MDHEN and CDR2 SYDVKM. The CDR3 spells CASSFQEQPQHF. CDR3 bases: TGTGCCAGCAGTTTTCAAGAGCAGCCCCAGCATTTT.

In DNA form, the CDR3 reads TGTGCCAGCAGCCCCCACTCGACCGGGGAGCTGTTTTTT. It codes for CASSPHSTGELFF. The chain combines TRBV7-3 with TRBJ2-2; no firm D call. The CDR3 runs 13 residues. Germline V gene lookup returns CDR1 SGHTA and CDR2 FQGTGA. Deletions cut 5 bases from V and 5 bases from J, with 9 bases between.

The chain couples TRBV15 to TRBJ2-2; TRBD2 matches at 7 bases. The CDR3 length is 18 residues. Unmatched junction bases numbered 12, after V lost 0 bases and J lost 5 bases. Germline CDR1 and CDR2: LNHNV and YYDKDF (reference sequence). CDR3 residues: CATSRDGASGRTTGELFF. The DNA for the CDR3 is TGTGCCACCAGCAGAGATGGGGCTAGCGGCCGAACGACCGGGGAGCTGTTTTTT.

This chain joins TRBV11-2 and TRBJ2-1; no definite D call. The germline V gene has CDR1 SGHAT and CDR2 FQNNGV. The CDR3 consists of 16 residues. Trimming removed 6 bases at V and 0 bases at J, with 15 bases between. CDR3 coding DNA: TGTGCCAGCAGTGCCTGGGCGGTGGCCTCCTACAATGAGCAGTTCTTC. It codes for CASSAWAVASYNEQFF.

There are a few counts of this clone. CDR3 residues: CATTGRLLTYEQYF. The DNA of the CDR3 is TGTGCCACCACAGGGCGACTTCTTACCTACGAGCAGTACTTC. The chain combines TRBV28 with TRBJ2-7; a possible D gene is TRBD1 (6 bases). Per germline, CDR1 MDHEN and CDR2 SYDVKM. V dropped 10 bases and J dropped 2 bases, with 18 bases sitting between them. The CDR3 runs to 14 residues.

Note on this clone: Other nucleotide sequences from this sample produce the same CDR3. The chain recombines TRBV2 with TRBJ2-3, with TRBD2 as a possible D gene (5 bases). The V gene lost 6 bases and the J gene lost 4 bases, with 8 bases spanning the gap. Germline lookup yields CDR1 SNHLY and CDR2 FYNNEI. The CDR3 spans 12 residues. The CDR3 region has the DNA TGTGCCAGCAGACCCGGGGCAGATACGCAGTATTTT. This translates into CASRPGADTQYF.